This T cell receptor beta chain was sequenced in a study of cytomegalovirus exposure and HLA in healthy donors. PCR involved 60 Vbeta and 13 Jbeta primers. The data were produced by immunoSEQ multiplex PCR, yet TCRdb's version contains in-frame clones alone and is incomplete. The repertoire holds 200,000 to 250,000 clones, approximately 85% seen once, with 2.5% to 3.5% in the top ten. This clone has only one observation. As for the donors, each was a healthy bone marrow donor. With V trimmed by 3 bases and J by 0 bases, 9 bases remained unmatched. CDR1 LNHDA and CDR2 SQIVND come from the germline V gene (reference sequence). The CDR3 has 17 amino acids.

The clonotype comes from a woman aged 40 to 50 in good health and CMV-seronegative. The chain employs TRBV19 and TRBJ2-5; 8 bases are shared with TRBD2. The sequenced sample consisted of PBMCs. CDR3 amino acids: CASSIRTSGRYQETQYF. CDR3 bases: TGTGCCAGTAGTATTCGTACTAGCGGAAGGTACCAAGAGACCCAGTACTTC.